Each of the 17 T cell receptor beta chains below was sequenced from the same sample in a study of blood T cell repertoires in COVID-19 (TCRdb year 2020). The library was made by the immunoSEQ multiplex PCR assay. TCRdb carries this immuneACCESS record with in-frame sequences only. Its versions omit some clonotypes, under half of them owing to an unresolved V gene in the studies checked, with the rest unexplained. In this sample the table shows about 150,000 clones, around 85% of which occur a single time. Less than 8% of the sample is held by the ten biggest clonotypes. The sequencing input was peripheral blood. The receptor source for this set is a man older than 75 with COVID-19, enrolled during active disease.

The DNA of the CDR3 is TGTGCCAGCAGTTCCGGGACAGGGTCCAACTACAATGAGCAGTTCTTC. Amino acid sequence: CASSSGTGSNYNEQFF. V gene TRBV5-4 combines with J gene TRBJ2-1; 9 bases fit TRBD1. Per germline, CDR1 SGHNT and CDR2 YYREEE (reference sequence). Trimming removed 5 bases from V and 3 bases from J; junction bases left unmatched: 9. CDR3 length: 16 residues.

The gene calls are TRBV10-1 and TRBJ2-1, with TRBD1 as a possible D gene (5 bases). V was shortened by 5 bases and J by 7 bases, with 6 bases between the two germline ends. The CDR3 spans 11 residues. Germline V CDR1 and CDR2: WNHNN, SYGVQD (reference sequence). CDR3 bases: TGCGCCAGCAGTCCAGGGAATGAGCAGTTCTTC. It translates to CASSPGNEQFF.

Here the CDR3 reads CATSSSRGFYEQYF. The DNA of the CDR3 is TGTGCCACCAGCAGCTCCAGGGGTTTCTACGAGCAGTACTTC. The rearrangement uses TRBV15 and TRBJ2-7; possibly TRBD1 for D (6 bases). Per the germline V gene, CDR1 is LNHNV and CDR2 is YYDKDF (reference sequence). V gave up 3 bases and J gave up 3 bases, with 12 bases separating them. The CDR3 loop spans 14 amino acids.

The gene calls are TRBV5-1 and TRBJ2-5, with D perhaps TRBD2 (7 bases). Germline-derived CDR1 and CDR2 are SGHRS and YFSETQ. Trimming removed 2 bases at V and 4 bases at J, with 15 bases between. CDR3 length: 15 residues. The CDR3 loop reads CASSFRGANGETQYF. The CDR3 DNA sequence: TGCGCCAGCAGCTTCCGGGGGGCGAATGGAGAGACCCAGTACTTC.

CDR3 sequence: CAISEAASGGTDTQYF. The CDR3 DNA reads TGTGCCATCAGTGAGGCCGCTAGCGGGGGCACAGATACGCAGTATTTT. The genes are TRBV10-3 and TRBJ2-3; 9 nucleotides match TRBD2. Germline V gives CDR1 ENHRY, CDR2 SYGVKD. V shed 2 bases and J 1 base; nucleotides not matched to a gene: 4. There are 16 residues in the CDR3.

This clone was picked up a small number of times. This chain connects TRBV11-3 to TRBJ1-5; D remains unclear. CDR3 length equals 15 residues. Germline assignment: CDR1 SGHNT and CDR2 YENEEA. Trimming removed 5 bases at V and 6 bases at J, with 17 bases between. CDR3 nucleotide sequence: TGTGCCAGCAGCCTACAGCTGGGTTTAGGTCAGCCCCAGCATTTT. Encoded protein: CASSLQLGLGQPQHF.

This chain links TRBV5-1 with TRBJ1-2, with D perhaps matching TRBD1 (5 bases). The CDR3 runs to 15 residues. Trimming cost V 0 bases and J 1 base, with 10 bases left between them. Germline lookup yields CDR1 SGHRS and CDR2 YFSETQ. Written as DNA, the CDR3 is TGCGCCAGCAGCTTGGGGGTGACAGATAACTATGGCTACACCTTC. This encodes CASSLGVTDNYGYTF.

The DNA for the CDR3 is TGTGCCAGTGGCCCAAATCCAGCCAGATCAGGCTACGAGCAGTACTTC. Translated, it gives CASGPNPARSGYEQYF. The chain couples TRBV7-8 to TRBJ2-7, with D unresolved. Germline V gene lookup returns CDR1 SGHVS and CDR2 FQNEAQ. The CDR3 length is 16 residues. V dropped 9 bases and J dropped 3 bases, with 24 bases sitting between them.

The V and J genes are TRBV6-5 and TRBJ1-2; D not certain. There are 13 residues in the CDR3. V lost 5 bases, J lost 10 bases, and 17 bases lay in between. Germline V lookup: CDR1 MNHEY, CDR2 SVGAGI. The chain's CDR3 is CASSQRVPQDYTF. The CDR3 bases are TGTGCCAGCAGTCAGCGGGTCCCGCAAGACTACACCTTC.

This chain links TRBV9 with TRBJ1-2, with a possible D match to TRBD1 (6 bases). Deletions cut 4 bases from V and 4 bases from J, with 14 bases between. The CDR3 covers 14 residues. Per the germline V gene, CDR1 is SGDLS and CDR2 is YYNGEE. The CDR3 loop is CASSPFQGCYGYTF. For the CDR3, the DNA is TGTGCCAGCAGCCCGTTCCAGGGGTGCTATGGCTACACCTTC.

This chain links TRBV2 with TRBJ1-5; maybe TRBD1 (5 bases). The V end was cut by 4 bases, the J end by 0 bases, with 7 bases between. Germline V gene sequence: CDR1 SNHLY, CDR2 FYNNEI. The CDR3 is 14 residues long. CDR3 nucleotides: TGTGCCAGCAGTGGGGGCAATAGCAATCAGCCCCAGCATTTT. Protein: CASSGGNSNQPQHF.

The chain recombines TRBV5-1 with TRBJ2-3; D gene uncertain. The germline V gene encodes CDR1 SGHRS and CDR2 YFSETQ. CDR3 length equals 15 residues. The V end lost 3 bases, the J end lost 4 bases, and 15 bases lay between the germline ends. DNA of the CDR3: TGCGCCAGCAGCTATAGACCGAGCCGGGCAGATACGCAGTATTTT. Amino acids: CASSYRPSRADTQYF.

This clone was observed a single time. The gene calls are TRBV27 and TRBJ2-1, with D possibly matching TRBD2 (5 bases). The CDR3 has 14 amino acids. V shed 2 bases and J shed 8 bases, with 13 bases lying between them. Germline CDR1 is MNHEY and CDR2 is SMNVEV (reference sequence). The CDR3 DNA is TGTGCCAGCAGTTTAGGGCAGGCGAGGGATGAGCAGTTCTTC. It specifies CASSLGQARDEQFF.

The V call is TRBV7-6, the J call TRBJ2-5, with a tentative D call TRBD1 (6 bases). Trimming pared 3 bases from V and 2 bases from J, leaving 16 bases between. Germline lookup yields CDR1 SGHVS and CDR2 FNYEAQ. This CDR3 is 16 amino acids long. The CDR3 DNA is TGTGCCAGCAGCTTGCCGATCCGGGACACACAAGAGACCCAGTACTTC. This encodes CASSLPIRDTQETQYF.

The chain links TRBV6-6 to TRBJ1-4; TRBD1 matches 8 bases. Germline V gives CDR1 MNHNY, CDR2 SVGAGI (reference sequence). This CDR3 spans 15 amino acids. The trim removed 4 bases at V and 4 bases at J, leaving 5 bases unmatched. CDR3 sequence reads: CASSFTGGGNEKLFF. CDR3 bases: TGTGCCAGCAGTTTTACAGGGGGGGGTAATGAAAAACTGTTTTTT.

The rearrangement uses TRBV7-6 and TRBJ1-2; D ambiguous. Germline CDR1 and CDR2: SGHVS and FNYEAQ. The CDR3 consists of 13 residues. Trimming took off 5 bases at V and 3 bases at J, with 10 bases between the two ends. The CDR3 loop reads CASSLNGDYGYTF. CDR3 bases: TGTGCCAGCAGCCTAAACGGGGACTATGGCTACACCTTC.

The chain joins TRBV7-3 to TRBJ2-1; D is unclear. Germline V gives CDR1 SGHTA, CDR2 FQGTGA. Trimming pared 5 bases from V and 8 bases from J, leaving 13 bases between. This CDR3 has 13 residues. This CDR3 is CASSASPSDEQFF. CDR3 nucleotides: TGTGCCAGCAGCGCAAGCCCCTCCGATGAGCAGTTCTTC.